These 8 T cell receptor beta chains share one sample of origin, sequenced in a study of OX40 agonist ivuxolimab in advanced cancers. Clones were read by immunoSEQ multiplex PCR, and TCRdb kept only the in-frame ones, dropping some. This table holds about 46,000 clones, around 90% found once. The sample in question was CD4+ or CD8+ T cells sorted from blood, obtained in a trial of the OX40 agonist ivuxolimab. These TCRs come from an adult with an advanced solid tumor such as melanoma, head and neck, liver or kidney cancer.

This chain uses TRBV9 with TRBJ2-5; weak D call: TRBD2 (6 bases). The germline V and J ends were trimmed by 2 bases and 5 bases, with 16 bases remaining between them. From germline, CDR1 is SGDLS and CDR2 YYNGEE. The CDR3 length is 15 residues. The CDR3 nucleotides are TGTGCCAGCAGCGTTAGCGGAACCGGAGGGGAGACCCAGTACTTC. Its protein product is CASSVSGTGGETQYF.

J is TRBJ2-2 and V is TRBV9; D possibly matches TRBD1 or TRBD2 (6 bases each). This CDR3 contains 18 residues. Germline CDR1 reads SGDLS; CDR2 reads YYNGEE. With 0 bases removed from V and 4 bases from J, the gap between germline ends came to 19 bases. This chain's CDR3 is CASSVATLRGAVTGELFF. Here the CDR3 DNA reads TGTGCCAGCAGCGTAGCTACATTGAGGGGGGCGGTCACCGGGGAGCTGTTTTTT.

This rearrangement joins TRBV11-3 to TRBJ2-7; no definite D call. Deletions cut 5 bases from V and 6 bases from J, with 8 bases between. Germline V lookup: CDR1 SGHNT, CDR2 YENEEA. This CDR3 is built from 11 residues. The CDR3 protein is CASSLTFEQYF. DNA for the CDR3: TGTGCCAGCAGCCTAACCTTCGAGCAGTACTTC.

V gene TRBV19 combines with J gene TRBJ2-5, with D unresolved. Germline-derived CDR1 and CDR2 are LNHDA and SQIVND (reference sequence). The CDR3 sequence is 16 residues long. The V end was cut by 3 bases, the J end by 2 bases, with 16 bases between. The CDR3 region is CASSIRFRAAQETQYF. The CDR3 DNA follows: TGTGCCAGTAGTATCCGCTTTCGGGCAGCACAAGAGACCCAGTACTTC.

This clone has a single count. The chain has TRBV18 and TRBJ2-1, with 8 bases lining up with TRBD1. J was trimmed by 2 bases and V by 3 bases; bases with no gene match: 3. The CDR3 contains 15 residues. The germline V gene encodes CDR1 KGHSH and CDR2 LQKENI. The CDR3 protein is CASSPSGGAYNEQFF. For the CDR3, the DNA is TGTGCCAGCTCACCGTCAGGGGGCGCCTACAATGAGCAGTTCTTC.

This clone was recorded once. The chain links TRBV4-1 to TRBJ1-3; D might be TRBD1 (5 bases). Germline assignment: CDR1 MGHRA and CDR2 YSYEKL. The V and J ends lost 0 bases and 2 bases respectively, with 11 bases between them. The CDR3 runs to 16 residues. The CDR3 loop is CASSQDGAGTGNTIYF. The CDR3 DNA follows: TGCGCCAGCAGCCAAGATGGGGCAGGAACTGGAAACACCATATATTTT.

This CDR3 reads CASAEAETGGETQYF. CDR3 bases: TGTGCCAGCGCCGAAGCTGAGACAGGGGGCGAGACCCAGTACTTC. V gene TRBV6-1 combines with J gene TRBJ2-5, with 10 bases that match TRBD1. Germline lookup yields CDR1 MNHNS and CDR2 SASEGT. The CDR3 length is 15 residues. Germline trimming cut 8 bases from V and 5 bases from J; bases unmatched to any gene: 11.

This sequence joins TRBV4-1 and TRBJ2-6; D unclear. The CDR3 spans 18 residues. Trimming cost V 5 bases and J 5 bases, with 22 bases left between them. Germline V gene data show CDR1 as MGHRA and CDR2 as YSYEKL. CDR3 coding DNA: TGCGCCAGCAGCATCGCACACGAACCACAAAGTCGGGCCAACGTCCTGACTTTC. Protein: CASSIAHEPQSRANVLTF.